Each of the 30 T cell receptor beta chains below was sequenced from the same sample in a study of blood T cell repertoires in COVID-19. Generated by immunoSEQ multiplex PCR, the TCRdb table keeps only in-frame clones and is missing some. The table has some 120,000 clones, approximately 80% seen once; the top ten hold roughly 1.9%. Sequenced input: peripheral blood. These receptors all come from an older man with acute or convalescent COVID-19.

This chain connects TRBV10-2 to TRBJ2-7, with TRBD1 matching 8 bases. J gave up 3 bases and V 6 bases, and 7 bases lay outside the gene matches. Germline CDR1 and CDR2: WSHSY and SAAADI. The CDR3 spans 14 residues. CDR3 nucleotides: TGCGCCAGCAGGGCCGGGACAGGCCGCTACGAGCAGTACTTC. This encodes CASRAGTGRYEQYF.

The genes are TRBV6-5 and TRBJ2-7, with TRBD2 matching 9 bases. Germline V gene data show CDR1 as MNHEY and CDR2 as SVGAGI. This CDR3 is 15 amino acids long. The trim removed 4 bases at V and 0 bases at J, leaving 4 bases unmatched. CDR3 DNA: TGTGCCAGCAGTTTAGGCGGGGGGGCCTCCTACGAGCAGTACTTC. Residues: CASSLGGGASYEQYF.

The rearrangement links TRBV30 to TRBJ1-2; no clear D gene. Germline V CDR1 and CDR2: GTSNPN, SVGIG (reference sequence). V shed 7 bases and J shed 5 bases, with 8 bases lying between them. CDR3 length: 10 residues. DNA of the CDR3: TGTGCCTCGAGCTCGTATGGCTACACCTTC. Protein product: CASSSYGYTF.

The chain is built from TRBV19 and TRBJ1-3; possibly TRBD1 for D (6 bases). Germline CDR1 reads LNHDA; CDR2 reads SQIVND (reference sequence). The CDR3 runs to 15 residues. Trimming left V 5 bases short and J 3 bases short, with 14 bases between. This CDR3 is CASSPRGLVGNTIYF. As DNA, the CDR3 is TGTGCCAGTAGTCCCAGGGGACTAGTTGGAAACACCATATATTTT.

The chain carries TRBV24-1 and TRBJ1-6; 8 bases align to TRBD1. The CDR3 spans 14 residues. The germline V gene has CDR1 KGHDR and CDR2 SFDVKD. V was pared by 8 bases and J by 5 bases, with 4 bases of the junction left unmatched. The CDR3 bases are TGTGCCACCAAACGACAGGGGAATAATTCACCCCTCCACTTT. Amino acids: CATKRQGNNSPLHF.

This clone was picked up a small number of times. The DNA of the CDR3 is TGTGCCAGCAGCTTTAGCTCCTACGAGCAGTACTTC. This codes for CASSFSSYEQYF. The rearrangement uses TRBV7-9 and TRBJ2-7; D remains unclear. This CDR3 region has 12 residues. Germline V CDR1 and CDR2: SEHNR, FQNEAQ (reference sequence). Trimming took off 3 bases at V and 0 bases at J, with 3 bases between the two ends.

The chain uses TRBV2 and TRBJ1-2, with 8 bases lining up with TRBD1. From germline, CDR1 is SNHLY and CDR2 FYNNEI. The V and J ends lost 3 bases and 3 bases, in that order; junction bases with no gene match: 3. This CDR3 is 14 amino acids long. The CDR3 DNA reads TGTGCCAGCAGTGACAGGGGGCGCGACTATGGCTACACCTTC. Amino acid sequence: CASSDRGRDYGYTF.

As for this clone: One junction end does not reproduce the germline sequence, and a read error may be involved. This sequence joins TRBV27 and TRBJ2-3, with 9 bases lining up with TRBD2. The CDR3 spans 15 residues. Germline V gene data show CDR1 as MNHEY and CDR2 as SMNVEV (reference sequence). CDR3 region: CASTLAGATTDTQYF. DNA of the CDR3: TGTGCCAGCACTTTAGCGGGGGCGACCACAGATACGCAGTATTTT.

V is TRBV5-1 and J is TRBJ1-4; TRBD1 matches 9 bases. V lost 3 bases and J lost 7; bases outside the gene matches: 7. Germline CDR1 and CDR2: SGHRS and YFSETQ. This CDR3 has 15 amino acids. This CDR3 reads CASSWGGQGGEKLFF. In DNA form, the CDR3 reads TGCGCCAGCAGCTGGGGGGGACAGGGAGGTGAAAAACTGTTTTTT.

This chain uses TRBV19 with TRBJ2-3; 8 bases agree with TRBD2. Germline CDR1 and CDR2: LNHDA and SQIVND (reference sequence). The CDR3 is 17 residues long. Losses at the gene ends were 5 bases for V and 2 bases for J; bases not matched to a gene: 12. The CDR3 spells CASSAQVTSGPTDTQYF. CDR3 coding DNA: TGTGCCAGTAGTGCCCAAGTAACTAGCGGCCCCACAGATACGCAGTATTTT. The entire variable domain, with the rest obtained from reference TRBV19 and TRBJ2-3, is as follows: DGGITQSPKYLFRKEGQNVTLSCEQNLNHDAMYWYRQDPGQGLRLIYYSQIVNDFQKGDIAEGYSVSREKKESFPLTVTSAQKNPTAFYLCASSAQVTSGPTDTQYFGPGTRLTVL.

The rearrangement uses TRBV6-5 and TRBJ2-5, with TRBD1 as a possible D gene (5 bases). V shed 6 bases and J shed 4 bases, with 9 bases lying between them. The CDR3 covers 12 residues. The germline V gene encodes CDR1 MNHEY and CDR2 SVGAGI. DNA for the CDR3: TGTGCCAGCAGCAGGGTTCTAGAGACCCAGTACTTC. This sequence encodes CASSRVLETQYF.

The chain recombines TRBV7-9 with TRBJ1-1; D is unclear. Germline lookup yields CDR1 SEHNR and CDR2 FQNEAQ (reference sequence). Deletions cut 4 bases from V and 4 bases from J, with 13 bases between. This CDR3 comprises 14 residues. The CDR3 spells CASSSTVAGTEAFF. Here the CDR3 DNA reads TGTGCCAGCAGCTCCACGGTCGCGGGCACTGAAGCTTTCTTT.

V usage is TRBV6-2 or TRBV6-3 and J usage is TRBJ2-2; D might be TRBD1 (5 bases). Germline lookup yields CDR1 MNHEY and CDR2 SVGEGT. V was pared by 0 bases and J by 6 bases, with 14 bases between. The CDR3 runs to 16 residues. CDR3 in amino acids: CASSYSPAGPPGELFF. The CDR3 DNA follows: TGTGCCAGCAGTTACTCGCCGGCAGGGCCCCCCGGGGAGCTGTTTTTT.

This clone appeared a few times. The rearrangement joins TRBV6-1 to TRBJ2-7; TRBD1 aligns across 8 bases. The CDR3 is 15 residues long. CDR1 is MNHNS, CDR2 SASEGT, per germline. V was pared by 2 bases and J by 2 bases, with 5 bases of the junction left unmatched. This CDR3 reads CASSEWEQGAYEQYF. As DNA, the CDR3 is TGTGCCAGCAGTGAATGGGAACAGGGGGCCTACGAGCAGTACTTC.

The chain employs TRBV9 and TRBJ1-2, with TRBD1 identical over 7 bases. CDR1 SGDLS and CDR2 YYNGEE come from the germline V gene. The ends lost 0 bases at V and 2 bases at J; junction bases unmatched: 4. The CDR3 covers 15 residues. DNA for the CDR3: TGTGCCAGCAGCGTAGAGGCAGGGGGGAACTATGGCTACACCTTC. It encodes CASSVEAGGNYGYTF.

This clone was recorded once. The chain joins TRBV4-2 to TRBJ2-1, with no clear D. V was cut by 0 bases and J by 6 bases, with 6 bases left in between. This CDR3 has 13 residues. Germline-derived CDR1 and CDR2 are LGHNA and YNFKEQ. CDR3 protein: CASSQDSLNEQFF. Here the CDR3 DNA reads TGTGCCAGCAGCCAAGATAGCCTCAATGAGCAGTTCTTC.

The chain carries TRBV27 and TRBJ1-5; TRBD1 aligns across 7 bases. This CDR3 contains 15 residues. From germline, CDR1 is MNHEY and CDR2 SMNVEV (reference sequence). The junction had 6 bases not matched to a gene; V was cut back by 5 bases and J by 2 bases. The CDR3 nucleotides read TGTGCCAGCAGTGCGTCGGGACAGCGCAATCAGCCCCAGCATTTT. Its translation: CASSASGQRNQPQHF.

The chain carries TRBV6-4 and TRBJ2-2; 7 bases are a match to TRBD1. The CDR3 has 16 residues. From germline, CDR1 is MRHNA and CDR2 SNTAGT. The J segment lost 5 bases and the V segment lost 5 bases, leaving 11 bases of the junction unmatched. The CDR3 here is CASSSSGQRETGELFF. CDR3 DNA sequence: TGTGCCAGCAGTTCATCGGGACAGAGGGAGACCGGGGAGCTGTTTTTT.

This sequence joins TRBV28 and TRBJ1-2; TRBD1 might be the D (5 bases). V was cut by 3 bases and J by 1 base, with 9 bases left in between. From germline, CDR1 is MDHEN and CDR2 SYDVKM. CDR3 length equals 14 residues. DNA of the CDR3: TGTGCCAGCAGTTTGGTGCAGGGTAACTATGGCTACACCTTC. Amino acids: CASSLVQGNYGYTF.

The rearrangement uses TRBV21-1 and TRBJ1-1. TRBV21-1 is termed a pseudogene. This CDR3 has 14 amino acids. The CDR3 DNA reads as TGTGCCAGCAGCAACTCAGGGAGGCGGACTGAAGCTTTCTTT. Its translation: CASSNSGRRTEAFF.

This clone was recorded once. The rearrangement joins TRBV29-1 to TRBJ1-2, with D maybe TRBD1 (6 bases). This CDR3 has 13 residues. Germline CDR1 and CDR2: SQVTM and ANQGSEA. Trimming took off 3 bases at V and 0 bases at J, with 8 bases between the two ends. CDR3: CSVDRGTNYGYTF. The CDR3 region has the DNA TGCAGCGTTGACAGGGGTACTAACTATGGCTACACCTTC. The full variable domain, rest sourced from reference TRBV29-1 and TRBJ1-2, is SAVISQKPSRDICQRGTSLTIQCQVDSQVTMMFWYRQQPGQSLTLIATANQGSEATYESGFVIDKFPISRPNLTFSTLTVSNMSPEDSSIYLCSVDRGTNYGYTFGSGTRLTVV.

This clone came up once. The gene calls are TRBV3-1 (or the pseudogene TRBV3-2) and TRBJ1-2; 7 bases are shared with TRBD1. Germline CDR1 reads LGHDT; CDR2 reads YNNKEL (reference sequence). The CDR3 has 15 amino acids. J lost 5 bases, V lost 0 bases, and 6 bases had no gene match. The CDR3 reads CASSQENRGGYGYTF. Written as DNA, the CDR3 is TGTGCCAGCAGCCAAGAAAACAGGGGTGGTTATGGCTACACCTTC.

The chain combines TRBV2 with TRBJ1-2, with D possibly TRBD1 on 6 matching bases. Germline V gene data show CDR1 as SNHLY and CDR2 as FYNNEI. The CDR3 is 15 amino acids. The V gene lost 3 bases and the J gene lost 0 bases, with 11 bases spanning the gap. The CDR3 bases are TGTGCCAGCAGTGAGCAGGACAGAGCTAACTATGGCTACACCTTC. Protein sequence: CASSEQDRANYGYTF.

The sample holds one count of this clone. The rearrangement uses TRBV19 and TRBJ2-2; perhaps TRBD2 as D (5 bases). The CDR3 is 16 amino acids. Trimming took 5 bases from V and 4 from J, leaving 17 bases between them. From germline, CDR1 is LNHDA and CDR2 SQIVND (reference sequence). CDR3 protein: CASSAPRDLSTGELFF. In nucleotides, the CDR3 is TGTGCCAGTAGTGCCCCCCGGGATCTGAGCACCGGGGAGCTGTTTTTT.

The chain couples TRBV6-6 to TRBJ2-1; D call uncertain. V lost 0 bases and J lost 10, with 10 bases in between. Germline CDR1 MNHNY, CDR2 SVGAGI (reference sequence). CDR3 size: 13 residues. In DNA, the CDR3 is TGTGCCAGCAGTTACTCGGTTGGTGGCGAGCAGTTCTTC. Translating it yields CASSYSVGGEQFF.

V is TRBV7-2 and J is TRBJ1-3; possible D gene TRBD1, 6 bases. V lost 5 bases, J lost 4 bases, and 15 bases lay in between. The CDR3 consists of 15 residues. Per the germline V gene, CDR1 is SGHTA and CDR2 is FQGNSA. The CDR3 sequence is CASSKNRVSGNTIYF. Here the CDR3 DNA reads TGTGCCAGCAGCAAAAACAGGGTTTCGGGAAACACCATATATTTT.

V and J are TRBV7-2 and TRBJ1-2, with D tentatively TRBD1 (6 bases). The germline gives CDR1 SGHTA, CDR2 FQGNSA. Between the trimmed V and J ends, which lost 5 bases and 3 bases, there was a span of 13 bases. The CDR3 covers 14 residues. CDR3 DNA: TGTGCCAGCAGCATCCACAGGGACCACTATGGCTACACCTTC. Its protein product is CASSIHRDHYGYTF.

The chain joins TRBV7-2 to TRBJ1-2, with TRBD1 identical over 12 bases. The CDR3 runs to 16 residues. V was pared by 1 base and J by 7 bases, with 7 bases of the junction left unmatched. CDR1 is SGHTA and CDR2 is FQGNSA in the germline V gene. This CDR3 reads CASSLVGTGGEGGYTF. For the CDR3, the DNA is TGTGCCAGCAGCTTAGTCGGGACAGGGGGCGAGGGTGGCTACACCTTC.

Here the CDR3 reads CASSEEETYYGYTF. CDR3 coding DNA: TGTGCCAGCAGTGAAGAAGAGACATACTATGGCTACACCTTC. The chain employs TRBV6-1 and TRBJ1-2; no reliable D call. The V and J ends lost 1 base and 3 bases respectively, with 9 bases between them. The CDR3 consists of 14 residues. In germline, CDR1 is MNHNS, CDR2 SASEGT.

This clone has a single count. This sequence joins TRBV28 and TRBJ1-5, with D unclear. Trimming took 7 bases from V and 4 from J, leaving 5 bases between them. The CDR3 has 11 amino acids. Per germline, CDR1 MDHEN and CDR2 SYDVKM. The CDR3 here is CASTLNQPQHF. DNA of the CDR3: TGTGCCAGCACCCTTAATCAGCCCCAGCATTTT. Full variable domain (rest looked up from reference TRBV28 and TRBJ1-5): DVKVTQSSRYLVKRTGEKVFLECVQDMDHENMFWYRQDPGLGLRLIYFSYDVKMKEKGDIPEGYSVSREKKERFSLILESASTNQTSMYLCASTLNQPQHFGDGTRLSIL.